The 6 T cell receptor beta chains in this list originate from one sample, sequenced in a study of cytomegalovirus exposure and HLA in healthy donors. This PCR relied on a set of 60 Vbeta primers and 13 Jbeta primers. Clones were sequenced by immunoSEQ multiplex PCR, and TCRdb holds only the in-frame ones, with some missing. The sample shows fewer than 250,000 clones, more than 75% of them seen only once. Source material: PBMCs. Every receptor here comes from a man between 35 and 55 years old in good health and CMV-seropositive.

This rearrangement joins TRBV21-1 to TRBJ2-3; the listed D gene, TRBD1, was not tested against the DNA. TRBV21-1 is flagged as a pseudogene. The CDR3 is 18 amino acids. CDR3 sequence: CASTLLGADRGRTDTQYF. In DNA form, the CDR3 reads TGTGCCAGCACTTTACTGGGGGCTGACAGGGGGCGCACAGATACGCAGTATTTT.

This rearrangement joins TRBV30 to TRBJ1-3, with D unclear. The length of the CDR3 is 14 residues. Per the germline V gene, CDR1 is GTSNPN and CDR2 is SVGIG (reference sequence). The V gene lost 0 bases and the J gene lost 7 bases, with 13 bases spanning the gap. In DNA, the CDR3 is TGTGCCTGGAGTGTACGAGGGAATGCGAACACCATATATTTT. This codes for CAWSVRGNANTIYF.

A few counts support this clone. The chain is built from TRBV2 and TRBJ1-5; 9 bases match TRBD1. CDR1 SNHLY and CDR2 FYNNEI come from the germline V gene. J gave up 5 bases and V 6 bases, and 8 bases lay outside the gene matches. The CDR3 is 15 amino acids. The chain's CDR3 is CASSGDRVGDQPQHF. The CDR3 DNA follows: TGTGCCAGCAGCGGGGACAGGGTGGGAGATCAGCCCCAGCATTTT. Combining the CDR3 with reference TRBV2 and TRBJ1-5 gives the whole variable domain EPEVTQTPSHQVTQMGQEVILRCVPISNHLYFYWYRQILGQKVEFLVSFYNNEISEKSEIFDDQFSVERPDGSNFTLKIRSTKLEDSAMYFCASSGDRVGDQPQHFGDGTRLSIL.

In nucleotides, the CDR3 is TGTGCCAGCAGCGTATCTAGCGGGAGCTCCTACAATGAGCAGTTCTTC. This gives the protein CASSVSSGSSYNEQFF. This chain links TRBV4-2 with TRBJ2-1, with TRBD2 matching 10 bases. The V segment lost 5 bases and the J segment 0 bases; nucleotides outside the gene matches: 4. Germline V gene lookup returns CDR1 LGHNA and CDR2 YNFKEQ. The CDR3 has 16 residues.

In this sample, this clone turned up a few times. V usage is TRBV6-5 and J usage is TRBJ1-4; 7 bases fit TRBD1. V dropped 6 bases and J dropped 3; count of bases not matched to a gene: 1. CDR3 size: 13 residues. Germline V gives CDR1 MNHEY, CDR2 SVGAGI. The CDR3 region is CASRGQPNEKLFF. Here the CDR3 DNA reads TGTGCCAGCAGGGGACAGCCTAATGAAAAACTGTTTTTT.

The J gene is TRBJ1-2, the V gene TRBV5-4, with D possibly TRBD1 on 6 matching bases. The CDR3 length is 14 residues. The germline gives CDR1 SGHNT, CDR2 YYREEE (reference sequence). Trimming removed 4 bases at V and 4 bases at J, with 14 bases between. This chain's CDR3 is CASSRPGASYGYTF. The CDR3 DNA is TGTGCCAGCAGCCGACCAGGGGCCAGCTATGGCTACACCTTC.